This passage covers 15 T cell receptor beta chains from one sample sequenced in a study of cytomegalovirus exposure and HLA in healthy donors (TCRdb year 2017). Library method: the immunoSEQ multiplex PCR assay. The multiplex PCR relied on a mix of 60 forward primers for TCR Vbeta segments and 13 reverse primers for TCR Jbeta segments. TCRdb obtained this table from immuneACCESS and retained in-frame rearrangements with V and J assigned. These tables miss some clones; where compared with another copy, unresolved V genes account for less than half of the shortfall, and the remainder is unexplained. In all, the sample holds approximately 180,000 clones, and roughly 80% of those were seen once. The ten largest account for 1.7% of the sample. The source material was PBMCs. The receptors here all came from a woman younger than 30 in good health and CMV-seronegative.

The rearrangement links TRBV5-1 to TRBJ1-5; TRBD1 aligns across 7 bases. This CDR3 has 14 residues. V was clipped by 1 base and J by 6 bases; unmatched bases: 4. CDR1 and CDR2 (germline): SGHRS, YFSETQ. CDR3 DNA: TGCGCCAGCAGCTTGCTGGCAGGGGGTCAGCCCCAGCATTTT. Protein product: CASSLLAGGQPQHF.

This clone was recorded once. As DNA, the CDR3 is TGTGCCAGCAGTCTTACGGGACTCGCCTACGAGCAGTACTTC. It specifies CASSLTGLAYEQYF. The V call is TRBV28, the J call TRBJ2-7, with D perhaps TRBD2 (6 bases). With 5 bases removed from V and 2 bases from J, the gap between germline ends came to 13 bases. The germline V gene has CDR1 MDHEN and CDR2 SYDVKM. This CDR3 is built from 14 residues.

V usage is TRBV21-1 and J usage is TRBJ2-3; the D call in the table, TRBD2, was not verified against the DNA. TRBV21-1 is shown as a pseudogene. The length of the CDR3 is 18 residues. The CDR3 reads CASSEAPPPSGSTDTQYF. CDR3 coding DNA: TGTGCCAGCAGCGAAGCCCCACCTCCTAGCGGAAGCACAGATACGCAGTATTTT.

DNA for the CDR3: TGTGCCAGCAGTTATCGGCTAGCGGAGTACACAGATACGCAGTATTTT. Its translation is CASSYRLAEYTDTQYF. The chain uses TRBV6-6 and TRBJ2-3, with TRBD2 matching over 7 bases. The CDR3 is 16 amino acids. Germline CDR1 reads MNHNY; CDR2 reads SVGAGI (reference sequence). The V and J ends lost 3 bases and 2 bases, in that order; junction bases with no gene match: 8.

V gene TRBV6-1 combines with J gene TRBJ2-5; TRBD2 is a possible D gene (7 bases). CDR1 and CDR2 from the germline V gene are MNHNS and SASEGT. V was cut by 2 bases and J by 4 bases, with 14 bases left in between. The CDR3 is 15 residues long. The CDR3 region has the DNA TGTGCCAGCAGTGAATGGGGGGGGGCAGGAGAGACCCAGTACTTC. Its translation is CASSEWGGAGETQYF.

DNA of the CDR3: TGTGCCAGTAGTACCGCCGGGACAGCCAGCAATGAGCAGTTCTTC. This codes for CASSTAGTASNEQFF. The V gene is TRBV19, the J gene TRBJ2-1, with 7 positions matching TRBD1. CDR3 length: 15 amino acids. Germline CDR1 and CDR2: LNHDA and SQIVND (reference sequence). J lost 6 bases, V lost 4 bases, and 9 bases had no gene match. Supplemented by reference TRBV19 and TRBJ2-1, the full variable domain reads DGGITQSPKYLFRKEGQNVTLSCEQNLNHDAMYWYRQDPGQGLRLIYYSQIVNDFQKGDIAEGYSVSREKKESFPLTVTSAQKNPTAFYLCASSTAGTASNEQFFGPGTRLTVL.

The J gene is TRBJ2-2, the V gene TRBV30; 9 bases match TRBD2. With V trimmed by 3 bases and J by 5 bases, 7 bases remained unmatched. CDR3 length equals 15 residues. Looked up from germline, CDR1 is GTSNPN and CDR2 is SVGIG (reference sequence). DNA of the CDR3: TGTGCCTGGAGGATTGGGGCGGGAGGGACCGGGGAGCTGTTTTTT. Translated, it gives CAWRIGAGGTGELFF.

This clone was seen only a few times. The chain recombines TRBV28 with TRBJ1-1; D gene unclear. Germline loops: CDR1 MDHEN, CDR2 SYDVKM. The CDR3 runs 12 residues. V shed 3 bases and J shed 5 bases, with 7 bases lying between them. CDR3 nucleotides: TGTGCCAGCAGTTTCATGGCTACTGAAGCTTTCTTT. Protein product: CASSFMATEAFF.

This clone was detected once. CDR3 DNA sequence: TGTGCCAGCAGCCGCCCCGTAGGAGAGGGAAGAAACACCATATATTTT. Protein: CASSRPVGEGRNTIYF. This rearrangement joins TRBV7-2 to TRBJ1-3; no clear D gene. Germline CDR1 reads SGHTA; CDR2 reads FQGNSA. This CDR3 contains 16 residues. V was pared by 5 bases and J by 5 bases, with 19 bases between. Filled out from reference TRBV7-2 and TRBJ1-3, the complete variable domain reads GAGVSQSPSNKVTEKGKDVELRCDPISGHTALYWYRQSLGQGLEFLIYFQGNSAPDKSGLPSDRFSAERTGGSVSTLTIQRTQQEDSAVYLCASSRPVGEGRNTIYFGEGSWLTVV.

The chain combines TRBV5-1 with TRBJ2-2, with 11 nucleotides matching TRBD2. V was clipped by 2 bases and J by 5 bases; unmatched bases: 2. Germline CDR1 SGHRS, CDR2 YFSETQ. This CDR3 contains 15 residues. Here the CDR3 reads CASSFIAGGTGELFF. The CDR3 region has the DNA TGCGCCAGCAGCTTCATAGCGGGGGGGACCGGGGAGCTGTTTTTT.

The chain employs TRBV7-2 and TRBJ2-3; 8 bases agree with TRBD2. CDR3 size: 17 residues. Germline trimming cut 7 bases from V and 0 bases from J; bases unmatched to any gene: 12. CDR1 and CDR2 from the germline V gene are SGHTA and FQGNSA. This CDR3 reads CASIPRGGRTSTDTQYF. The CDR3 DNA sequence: TGTGCCAGCATCCCCCGGGGCGGGAGGACGAGCACAGATACGCAGTATTTT.

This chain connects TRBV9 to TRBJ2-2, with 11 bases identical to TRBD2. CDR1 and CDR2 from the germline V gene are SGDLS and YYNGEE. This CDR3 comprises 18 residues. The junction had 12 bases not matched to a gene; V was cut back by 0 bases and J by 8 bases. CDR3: CASSVAGGLAAPGGELFF. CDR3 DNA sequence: TGTGCCAGCAGCGTAGCGGGGGGACTAGCGGCCCCGGGGGGGGAGCTGTTTTTT.

CDR3 sequence (DNA): TGTGCCAGCACCCAGGGTGCCTATGGCTACACCTTC. It translates to CASTQGAYGYTF. The chain employs TRBV28 and TRBJ1-2; D is possibly TRBD1 (5 bases). This CDR3 region has 12 residues. Germline V gene data show CDR1 as MDHEN and CDR2 as SYDVKM. The germline V and J ends were trimmed by 7 bases and 4 bases, with 10 bases remaining between them.

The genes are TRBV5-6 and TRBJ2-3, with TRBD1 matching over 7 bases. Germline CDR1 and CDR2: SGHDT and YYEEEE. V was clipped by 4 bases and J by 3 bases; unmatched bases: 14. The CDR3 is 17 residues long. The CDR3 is CASSSPSRQGRTDTQYF. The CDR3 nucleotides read TGTGCCAGCAGCAGCCCCAGTCGACAGGGTCGTACAGATACGCAGTATTTT.

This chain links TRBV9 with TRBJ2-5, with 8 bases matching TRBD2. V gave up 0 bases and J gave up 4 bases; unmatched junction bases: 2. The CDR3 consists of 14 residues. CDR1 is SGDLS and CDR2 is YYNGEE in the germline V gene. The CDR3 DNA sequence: TGTGCCAGCAGCGTAGGCCTAGCGGGAGAGACCCAGTACTTC. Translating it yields CASSVGLAGETQYF.